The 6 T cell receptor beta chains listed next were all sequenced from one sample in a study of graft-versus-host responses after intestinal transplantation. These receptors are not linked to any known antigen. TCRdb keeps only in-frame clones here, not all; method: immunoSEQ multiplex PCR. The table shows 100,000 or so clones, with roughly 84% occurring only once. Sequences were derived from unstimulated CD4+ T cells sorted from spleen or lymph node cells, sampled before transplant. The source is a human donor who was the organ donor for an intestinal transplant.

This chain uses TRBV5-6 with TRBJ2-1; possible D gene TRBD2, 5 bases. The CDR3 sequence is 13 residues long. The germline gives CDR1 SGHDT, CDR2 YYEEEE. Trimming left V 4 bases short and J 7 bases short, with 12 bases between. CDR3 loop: CASSRAVPNEQFF. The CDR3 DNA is TGTGCCAGCAGCCGAGCGGTCCCTAATGAGCAGTTCTTC.

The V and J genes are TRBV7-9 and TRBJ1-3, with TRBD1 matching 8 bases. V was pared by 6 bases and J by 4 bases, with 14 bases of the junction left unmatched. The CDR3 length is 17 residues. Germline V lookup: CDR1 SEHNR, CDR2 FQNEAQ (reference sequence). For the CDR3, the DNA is TGTGCCAGCAGATCCCGACCCGGGGACAGGTTCGGAAACACCATATATTTT. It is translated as CASRSRPGDRFGNTIYF. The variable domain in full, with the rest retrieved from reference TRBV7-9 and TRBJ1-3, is DTGVSQNPRHKITKRGQNVTFRCDPISEHNRLYWYRQTLGQGPEFLTYFQNEAQLEKSRLLSDRFSAERPKGSFSTLEIQRTEQGDSAMYLCASRSRPGDRFGNTIYFGEGSWLTVV.

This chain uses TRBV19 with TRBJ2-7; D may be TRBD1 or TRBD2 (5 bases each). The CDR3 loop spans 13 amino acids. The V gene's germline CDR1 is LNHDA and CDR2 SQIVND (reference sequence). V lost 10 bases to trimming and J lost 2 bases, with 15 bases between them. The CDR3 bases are TGTGCCACCTCTTGGGACGGTACCTACGAGCAGTACTTC. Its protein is CATSWDGTYEQYF.

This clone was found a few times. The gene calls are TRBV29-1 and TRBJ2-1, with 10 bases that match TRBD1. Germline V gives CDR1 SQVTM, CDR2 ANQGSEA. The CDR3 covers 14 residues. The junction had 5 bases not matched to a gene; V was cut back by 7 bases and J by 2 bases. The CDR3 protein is CSATDRGPYNEQFF. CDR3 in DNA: TGCAGCGCCACCGACAGGGGGCCCTACAATGAGCAGTTCTTC.

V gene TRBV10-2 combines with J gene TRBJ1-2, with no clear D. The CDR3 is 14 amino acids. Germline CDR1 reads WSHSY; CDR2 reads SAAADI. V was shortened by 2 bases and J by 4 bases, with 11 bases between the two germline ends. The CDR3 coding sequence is TGCGCCAGCAGTGAGACCAGGAAGGTCTATGGCTACACCTTC. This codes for CASSETRKVYGYTF.

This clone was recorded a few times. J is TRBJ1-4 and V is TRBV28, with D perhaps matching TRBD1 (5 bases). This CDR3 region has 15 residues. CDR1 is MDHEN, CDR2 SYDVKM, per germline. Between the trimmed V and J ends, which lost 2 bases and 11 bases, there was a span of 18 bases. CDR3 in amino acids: CASSLGSGGLGKLFF. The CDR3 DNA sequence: TGTGCCAGCAGTTTAGGCTCTGGGGGTTTGGGGAAACTGTTTTTT.